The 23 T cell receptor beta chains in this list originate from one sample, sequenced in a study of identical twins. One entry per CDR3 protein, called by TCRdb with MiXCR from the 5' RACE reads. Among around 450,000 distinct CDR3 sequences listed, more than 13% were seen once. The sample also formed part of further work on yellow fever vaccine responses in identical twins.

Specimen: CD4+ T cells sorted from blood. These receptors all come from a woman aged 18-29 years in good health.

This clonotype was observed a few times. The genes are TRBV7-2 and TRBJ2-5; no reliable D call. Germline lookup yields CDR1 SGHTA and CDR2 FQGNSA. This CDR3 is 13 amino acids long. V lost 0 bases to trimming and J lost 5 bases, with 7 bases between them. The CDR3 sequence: CASSLAFRETQYF. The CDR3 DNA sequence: TGTGCCAGCAGCTTAGCCTTCAGGGAGACCCAGTACTTC. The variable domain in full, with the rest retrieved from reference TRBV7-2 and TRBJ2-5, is GAGVSQSPSNKVTEKGKDVELRCDPISGHTALYWYRQSLGQGLEFLIYFQGNSAPDKSGLPSDRFSAERTGGSVSTLTIQRTQQEDSAVYLCASSLAFRETQYFGPGTRLLVL.

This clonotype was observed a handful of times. The CDR3 nucleotides are TGTGCCAGCAGCTTAGAGGGATACTACAATGAGCAGTTCTTC. Translation: CASSLEGYYNEQFF. This chain links TRBV7-8 with TRBJ2-1, with D uncertain. CDR3 size: 14 residues. Germline V gene data show CDR1 as SGHVS and CDR2 as FQNEAQ. V lost 1 base and J lost 3, with 7 bases in between.

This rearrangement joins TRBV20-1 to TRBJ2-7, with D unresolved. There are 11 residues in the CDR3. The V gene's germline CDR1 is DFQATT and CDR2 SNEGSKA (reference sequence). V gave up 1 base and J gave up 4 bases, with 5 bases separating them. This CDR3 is CSARVGYEQYF. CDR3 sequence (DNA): TGCAGTGCTAGAGTGGGATACGAGCAGTACTTC.

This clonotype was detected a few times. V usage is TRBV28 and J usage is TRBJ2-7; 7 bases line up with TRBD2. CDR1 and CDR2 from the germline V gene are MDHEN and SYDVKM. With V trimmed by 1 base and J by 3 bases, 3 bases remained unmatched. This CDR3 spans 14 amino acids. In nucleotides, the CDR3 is TGTGCCAGCAGTTTATCCAGGGAGGGCTACGAGCAGTACTTC. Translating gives CASSLSREGYEQYF.

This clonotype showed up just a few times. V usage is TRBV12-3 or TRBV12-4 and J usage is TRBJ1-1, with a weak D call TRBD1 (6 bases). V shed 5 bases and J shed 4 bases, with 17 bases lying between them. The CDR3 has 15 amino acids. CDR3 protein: CASSQVGGSGTEAFF. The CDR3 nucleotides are TGTGCCAGCAGTCAGGTCGGGGGCTCTGGCACTGAAGCTTTCTTT.

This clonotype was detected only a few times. As DNA, the CDR3 is TGTGCCACCAGCACCTACCTTGCGGGGGGGAGCTCCTACAATGAGCAGTTCTTC. Translation gives CATSTYLAGGSSYNEQFF. The genes are TRBV15 and TRBJ2-1, with 9 bases lining up with TRBD2. The CDR3 is 18 residues long. Germline-derived CDR1 and CDR2 are LNHNV and YYDKDF (reference sequence). V trimming: 4 bases; J trimming: 0 bases; junction bases outside the gene matches: 10.

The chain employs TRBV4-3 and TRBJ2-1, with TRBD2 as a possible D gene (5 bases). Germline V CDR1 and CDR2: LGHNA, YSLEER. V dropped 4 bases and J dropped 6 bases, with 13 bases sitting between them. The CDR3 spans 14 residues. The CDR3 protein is CASSPSLGANEQFF. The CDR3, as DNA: TGCGCCAGCAGCCCCTCGTTGGGAGCCAATGAGCAGTTCTTC.

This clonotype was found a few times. The CDR3 nucleotides read TGTGCCAGCAGTTACTCTAGCGGGAGTGTGGATGAGCAGTTCTTC. Translation: CASSYSSGSVDEQFF. V is TRBV6-5 and J is TRBJ2-1; 9 bases match TRBD2. V lost 0 bases and J lost 8; bases outside the gene matches: 5. The length of the CDR3 is 15 residues. Germline V gene sequence: CDR1 MNHEY, CDR2 SVGAGI.

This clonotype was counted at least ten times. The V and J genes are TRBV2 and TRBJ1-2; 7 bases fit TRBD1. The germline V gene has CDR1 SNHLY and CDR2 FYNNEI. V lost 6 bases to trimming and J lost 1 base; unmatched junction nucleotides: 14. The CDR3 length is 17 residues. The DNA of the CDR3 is TGTGCCAGCAGGGAACAGGGGCCCACCCAAATTAACTATGGCTACACCTTC. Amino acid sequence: CASREQGPTQINYGYTF.

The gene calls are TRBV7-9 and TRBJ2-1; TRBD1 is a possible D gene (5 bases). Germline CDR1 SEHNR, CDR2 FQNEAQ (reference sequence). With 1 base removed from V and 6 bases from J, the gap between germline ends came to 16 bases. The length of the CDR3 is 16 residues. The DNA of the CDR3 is TGTGCCAGCAGCTTAGTGTCAGTACAGGCCGGCAATGAGCAGTTCTTC. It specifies CASSLVSVQAGNEQFF.

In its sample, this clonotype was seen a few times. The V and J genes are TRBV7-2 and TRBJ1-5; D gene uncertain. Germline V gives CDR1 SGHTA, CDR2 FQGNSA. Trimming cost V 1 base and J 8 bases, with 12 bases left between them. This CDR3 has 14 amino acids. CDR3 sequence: CASSLVEVPKPQHF. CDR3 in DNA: TGTGCCAGCAGCTTAGTCGAGGTTCCGAAGCCCCAGCATTTT.

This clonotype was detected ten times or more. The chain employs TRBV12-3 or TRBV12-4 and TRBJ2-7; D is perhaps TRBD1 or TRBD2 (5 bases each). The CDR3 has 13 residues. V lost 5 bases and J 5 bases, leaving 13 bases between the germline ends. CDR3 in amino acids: CASSDRDRNEQYF. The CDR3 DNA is TGTGCCAGCAGTGACCGGGACCGCAACGAGCAGTACTTC.

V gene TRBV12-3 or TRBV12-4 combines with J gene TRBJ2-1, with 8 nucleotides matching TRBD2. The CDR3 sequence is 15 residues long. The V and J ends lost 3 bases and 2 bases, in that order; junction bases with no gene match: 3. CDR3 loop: CASSLGGRTYNEQFF. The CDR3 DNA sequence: TGTGCCAGCAGTTTGGGCGGGAGGACCTACAATGAGCAGTTCTTC.

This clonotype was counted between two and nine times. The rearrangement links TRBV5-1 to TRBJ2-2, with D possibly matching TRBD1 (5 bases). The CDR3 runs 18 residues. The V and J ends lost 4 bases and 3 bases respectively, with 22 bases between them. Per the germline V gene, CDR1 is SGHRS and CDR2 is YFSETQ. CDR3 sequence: CASSPRRVRTQDTGELFF. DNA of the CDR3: TGCGCCAGCAGCCCCCGTAGAGTCCGGACACAGGACACCGGGGAGCTGTTTTTT.

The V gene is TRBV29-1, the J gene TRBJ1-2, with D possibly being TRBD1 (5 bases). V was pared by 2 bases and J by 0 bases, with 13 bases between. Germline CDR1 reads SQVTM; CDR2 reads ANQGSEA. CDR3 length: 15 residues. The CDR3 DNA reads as TGCAGCGTTGAAACTACTGCAGGGACTAACTATGGCTACACCTTC. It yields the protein CSVETTAGTNYGYTF.

CDR3 protein: CASSQDDRTTYEQYF. The CDR3 DNA reads as TGTGCCAGCAGCCAAGATGACAGGACCACCTACGAGCAGTACTTC. This chain links TRBV14 with TRBJ2-7, with D tentatively TRBD1 (6 bases). The CDR3 is made up of 15 amino acids. V gave up 0 bases and J gave up 2 bases, with 11 bases separating them. Germline assignment: CDR1 SGHDN and CDR2 FVKESK.

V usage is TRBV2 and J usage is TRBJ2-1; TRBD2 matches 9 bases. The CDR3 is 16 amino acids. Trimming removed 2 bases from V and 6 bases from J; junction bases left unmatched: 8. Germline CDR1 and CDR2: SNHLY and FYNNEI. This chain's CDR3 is CASSENPGLASNEQFF. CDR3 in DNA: TGTGCCAGCAGTGAAAATCCGGGACTAGCTTCCAATGAGCAGTTCTTC.

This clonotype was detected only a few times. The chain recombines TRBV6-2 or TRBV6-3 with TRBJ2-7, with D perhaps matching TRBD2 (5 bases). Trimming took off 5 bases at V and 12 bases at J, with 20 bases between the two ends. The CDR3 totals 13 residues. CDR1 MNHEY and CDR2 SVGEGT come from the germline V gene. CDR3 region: CASSAFGLPGGYF. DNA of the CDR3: TGTGCCAGCAGTGCCTTCGGACTCCCTGGCGGGTACTTC.

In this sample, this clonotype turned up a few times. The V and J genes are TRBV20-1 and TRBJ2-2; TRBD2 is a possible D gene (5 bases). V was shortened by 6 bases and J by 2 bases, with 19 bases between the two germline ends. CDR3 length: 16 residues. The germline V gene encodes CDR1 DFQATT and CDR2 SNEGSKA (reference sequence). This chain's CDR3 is CSALVGSGRNTGELFF. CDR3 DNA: TGCAGTGCCCTCGTGGGCAGCGGAAGAAACACCGGGGAGCTGTTTTTT.

The CDR3 sequence: CASSQGLANEQFF. The CDR3, as DNA: TGCGCCAGCAGCCAAGGTCTAGCCAATGAGCAGTTCTTC. The rearrangement joins TRBV4-3 to TRBJ2-1, with a weak D call TRBD2 (5 bases). Deletions cut 1 base from V and 6 bases from J, with 7 bases between. This CDR3 comprises 13 residues. In germline, CDR1 is LGHNA, CDR2 YSLEER.

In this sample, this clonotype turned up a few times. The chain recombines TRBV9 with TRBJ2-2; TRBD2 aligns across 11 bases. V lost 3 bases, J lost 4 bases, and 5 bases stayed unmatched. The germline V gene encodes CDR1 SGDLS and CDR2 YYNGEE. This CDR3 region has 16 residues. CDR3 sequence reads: CASSGSGGGSTGELFF. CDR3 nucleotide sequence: TGTGCCAGCAGCGGTAGCGGGGGGGGGAGCACCGGGGAGCTGTTTTTT.

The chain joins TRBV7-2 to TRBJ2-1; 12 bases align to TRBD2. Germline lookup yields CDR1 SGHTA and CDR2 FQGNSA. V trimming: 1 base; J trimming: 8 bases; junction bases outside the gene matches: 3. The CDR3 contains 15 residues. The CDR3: CASSLGLAGGHEQFF. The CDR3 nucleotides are TGTGCCAGCAGCTTAGGCCTAGCGGGAGGGCATGAGCAGTTCTTC.

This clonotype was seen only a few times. The CDR3 reads CASNLGRATDTQYF. CDR3 DNA sequence: TGTGCCAGCAACCTAGGACGAGCCACAGATACGCAGTATTTT. The chain joins TRBV3-1 to TRBJ2-3; D remains ambiguous. V lost 7 bases and J 2 bases, leaving 13 bases between the germline ends. The CDR3 contains 14 residues. The germline V gene encodes CDR1 LGHDT and CDR2 YNNKEL (reference sequence).